The present TCR beta chain was sequenced within a study of circulating and synovial CD4+ cells in juvenile arthritis. Broader study findings: The pathogenic-like versus bulk T cell difference escaped Vbeta family analysis. Diversity here was lower than in bulk blood CD4 cells.

The CDR3 loop spans 13 amino acids. V was clipped by 1 base and J by 14 bases; unmatched bases: 5. From germline, CDR1 is SGHVS and CDR2 FNYEAQ. Method: immunoSEQ multiplex PCR; TCRdb's copy keeps in-frame clones and lacks some. The sample includes 34,000 or so clones, about 94% seen only once; the top ten take around 0.67%. Points on this clone: What it binds is unknown.

Sequenced samples came from active juvenile idiopathic arthritis patients. The chain carries TRBV7-6 and TRBJ2-1; TRBD2 matches 10 bases. The receptor was isolated from a human donor with juvenile idiopathic arthritis. The specimen sequenced was CD4+ T cells from blood. The CDR3 bases are TGTGCCAGCAGCTTAGAGCGGGGGGGCAGGGAGTTCTTC. It translates to CASSLERGGREFF.